This entry describes one T cell receptor (beta chain). This clonotype has a count of ten or more. This clone's antigen is unknown. It has no much larger one-base neighbor in the sample; base qualities were not kept. The TCR beta CDR3 regions were amplified from the RNA transcripts. The TCR CDR3 was subjected to a first round of RT-PCR using the HTBI primer set and the Qiagen OneStep RT-PCR kit. Libraries were constructed in a second round of multiplex PCR, after which size selection and purification were performed. Libraries were sequenced paired-end with 100 bp reads on an Illumina HiSeq2000. In the paper's pipeline: SOAPnuke was used to process the raw data, removing reads that contained adapters or uncalled bases, had a mean Phred below 15, or lacked an exact match to the constant primer or identifier. High-quality paired reads were merged with COPE v1.2.5, and unique nucleotide sequences were defined as clonotypes. MiTCR v1.1 was used to align clonotypes to the IMGT TRBV, TRBD and TRBJ reference segments. Analysis was restricted to V-J combinations with a frequency above 0.0001, which covered roughly 99% of repertoires. A TCS score was defined as the ratio of F50 (clonal expansion) to E x V (chaos), with BLOSUM62-based TCRdist applied between CDR3 peptides within each V-J. Welch's t-statistics and random forest reduced approximately 520 V-J features to around 14, which were used in a naive Bayes classifier (R e1071). The public reads were run again by TCRdb, first through fastp at Q25 and then through MiXCR, and only productive beta chains were kept. Every distinct CDR3 protein forms one entry, paired with its most common genes and DNA. The V and J calls here are based on TCRdb, not the publication. The sample table lists roughly 180,000 distinct CDR3 sequences, over 15% of them with a count of one. Roughly 28% of the sample comes from the top ten.

These data come from a study of T cells in Graves' hyperthyroidism and ophthalmopathy (dated by TCRdb to the late 2010s). In terms of the full investigation: Peripheral blood was collected at initial diagnosis, before any treatment. Whether ophthalmopathy could be predicted prospectively was tested in an independent validation cohort made up of some 20 hyperthyroidism patients plus 17 patients who later progressed to ophthalmopathy. For training and testing, the 100 or so patients in the discovery cohort were randomly divided in a 7:3 ratio. According to the paper, TCR Vbeta CDR3 sequencing was carried out on 135 peripheral blood samples, which came from 40 to 45 ophthalmopathy, around 74 hyperthyroidism and roughly 17 progressor patients. After sampling, hyperthyroidism patients received methimazole starting at 30 mg daily, and ophthalmopathy patients received high-dose intravenous methylprednisolone. To identify distinguishing TCR V-J signatures, a discovery cohort of about 100 patients was used, comprising 43 with Graves' ophthalmopathy and roughly 60 with stable Graves' hyperthyroidism. In about 6 Graves' hyperthyroidism patients, the study also compared T-cell repertoires from thyroid tissue with T-cell repertoires from blood.

The paper's findings and limits, for the study overall: Sample size was not statistically predetermined, and blinding of investigators to group allocation was not performed. In cross-validation, a model built on a 13 V-J signature told ophthalmopathy apart from stable hyperthyroidism with roughly 87% sensitivity and approximately 84% specificity, and in testing the same model reached 80%/75%. Blood samples also contained most of the expanded thyroid clonotypes (frequency above 0.001), which suggests that blood repertoires may reflect thyroid immune responses. During validation, the model predicted progression to ophthalmopathy a median of approximately 6.5 months ahead of onset, with around 71% sensitivity and almost 75% specificity.

Stable Graves' hyperthyroidism was defined as no progression to ophthalmopathy during 18 months of follow-up. Hyperthyroidism patients were aged 18 to 65 years and newly diagnosed, with disease duration of less than 2 months. The study excluded patients with uncontrolled infections, other autoimmune diseases, pregnancy or lactation. Clinical symptoms, serum thyroxine and TRAb, thyroid ultrasound, and orbital computed tomography formed the basis for the diagnoses. PBMCs were separated from under 11 ml of fresh peripheral blood using Ficoll-Paque density gradient centrifugation. Total RNA was extracted with Trizol reagent, and quality was checked on an Agilent 2100 Bioanalyzer. Input material: blood. This clonotype was sampled from a woman aged 45 to 65 with Graves' hyperthyroidism.

For the CDR3, the sequence is CASSPRGIKTGELFF. The nucleotide sequence reads as follows: TGTGCCAGCAGCCCCCGGGGAATCAAGACCGGGGAGCTGTTTTTT. The chain links TRBV28 with TRBJ2-2; tentative D gene TRBD2, with 5 bases matching. Trimming costs V 6 bases and J 5 bases, and their ends lie 16 bases apart. The CDR1 and CDR2 encoded by the germline V gene are MDHEN and SYDVKM. The CDR3 starts with the cysteine, ends with the phenylalanine, and has 15 residues. The kept DNA is CDR3 alone, 45 bases in frame from the first base. Reference TRBV28 and TRBJ2-2 proteins supply the regions before and after the CDR3; the full variable domain is: DVKVTQSSRYLVKRTGEKVFLECVQDMDHENMFWYRQDPGLGLRLIYFSYDVKMKEKGDIPEGYSVSREKKERFSLILESASTNQTSMYLCASSPRGIKTGELFFGEGSRLTVL.